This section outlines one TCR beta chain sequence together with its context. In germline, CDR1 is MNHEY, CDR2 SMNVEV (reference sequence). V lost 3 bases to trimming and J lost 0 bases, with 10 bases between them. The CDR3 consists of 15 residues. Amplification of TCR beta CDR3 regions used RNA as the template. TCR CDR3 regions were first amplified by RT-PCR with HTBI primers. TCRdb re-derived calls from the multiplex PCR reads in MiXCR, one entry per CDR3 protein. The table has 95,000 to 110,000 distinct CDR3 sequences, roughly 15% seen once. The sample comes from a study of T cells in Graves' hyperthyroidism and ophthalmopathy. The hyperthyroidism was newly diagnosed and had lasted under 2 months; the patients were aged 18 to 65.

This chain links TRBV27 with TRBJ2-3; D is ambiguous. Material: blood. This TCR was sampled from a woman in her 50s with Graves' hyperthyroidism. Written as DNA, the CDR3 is TGTGCCAGCAGTTTCAGGACGGGCAGCACAGATACGCAGTATTTT. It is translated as CASSFRTGSTDTQYF.